This T cell receptor beta chain was recorded in a study of blood T cell repertoires in COVID-19. Study as a whole: The United States, Italy and Spain supplied acute and convalescent COVID-19 samples. PBMCs, B-cell-depleted T cells, or T cells provided the cDNA or gDNA that made up the material.

Original analysis: Researchers report that nucleated cell counts were estimated from reference gene primer amplification. The assay was immunoSEQ multiplex PCR, and TCRdb's table has in-frame clones only and misses some. D and trimming come from the DNA, and the V and J calls and clone size come from that table. There are tens of thousands of clones in the sample; just over 90% occur only once, and under 4.5% lies in the top ten. CDR1 and CDR2 (germline): SGHRS, YFSETQ. This CDR3 comprises 16 residues. The V end lost 4 bases, the J end lost 0 bases, and 15 bases lay between the germline ends. The chain has TRBV5-1 and TRBJ2-3; possibly TRBD2 for D (5 bases). The TCR comes from a man aged 55 to 70 with acute or convalescent COVID-19. The material sequenced was peripheral blood. CDR3 nucleotide sequence: TGCGCCAGCAGCGGCGGGTCTTCCACTAGCACAGATACGCAGTATTTT. Encoded protein: CASSGGSSTSTDTQYF.